This TCR beta chain was observed in a study of shared clonotypes between healthy human individuals. On the study more broadly: CD4 naive and CD4 memory each took three plates per donor, while CD8 naive took two and CD8 memory one.

The naive CD8 population came from CD45RO-negative cells selected for CCR7, without terminally differentiated effector memory CD45RA+ cells. Adult Caucasians living in Nashville, Tennessee made up all of the donors. Study results and limitations: Incomplete sequencing of sorted subsets was indicated by rarefaction despite large depth. Among donors, clonotype sharing was expected to be affected by sequencing depth.

Comments on this clone: The antigen is undetermined. Other DNA sequences within the sample encode an identical CDR3.

Sequenced by immunoSEQ multiplex PCR; TCRdb stores in-frame clones only, minus some. The sample lists roughly 1,800,000 clones, about 95% occurring once. This clonotype originated in a man between 18 and 29 years old in good health. The specimen sequenced was naive CD8+ T cells sorted from blood.

The CDR3 DNA reads TGTGCCAGCAGCCCAGGGGCAGGGGGCTACGAGCAGTACTTC. Its translation: CASSPGAGGYEQYF. V and J are TRBV27 and TRBJ2-7; 7 positions match TRBD1. Per germline, CDR1 MNHEY and CDR2 SMNVEV (reference sequence). The length of the CDR3 is 14 residues. Trimming cost V 6 bases and J 3 bases; bases outside gene matches: 8.